This T cell receptor beta chain derives from a study of blood T cells in healthy people across ages. Study findings and constraints: Lack of knowledge of donor CMV status possibly confounded expanded clonotype changes.

This clonotype was observed at least ten times. As yet, its antigen is unknown. A much larger clone sits a single nucleotide away, making a read error possible. Germline V lookup: CDR1 ENHRY, CDR2 SYGVKD. CDR3 size: 16 residues. Russia was home to the donors, healthy Caucasian individuals aged about 6 to 90. The authors ran a second PCR of roughly 7 to 11 cycles using a sample-barcoded 5' primer and a J-beta primer mix. TCRdb itself ran the 5' RACE reads through MiXCR, one entry per CDR3 protein. The profile shows 600,000 or so distinct CDR3 sequences, 25% to 35% of them singletons. The specimen sequenced was blood. The TCR was taken from a woman older than 75 in good health. The V gene is TRBV10-3, the J gene TRBJ2-1, with TRBD2 matching over 11 bases. The J call may be mistaken, given a closer DNA end match to TRBJ2-7. The CDR3 loop reads CAISETSGGFYNEQYF. DNA of the CDR3: TGTGCCATCAGCGAAACTAGCGGGGGCTTCTACAATGAGCAGTACTTC.